The 19 T cell receptor beta chains given below trace back to one sample, sequenced in a study of Graves' ophthalmopathy and Graves' hyperthyroidism (dated by TCRdb to between 2017 and 2018). The sequencing machine was an Illumina HiSeq 2000. For repertoire sequencing, TCR beta CDR3 regions were amplified from RNA transcripts. The first round of RT-PCR was done with HTBI primers and the Qiagen OneStep RT-PCR kit, and was followed by a second round of multiplex PCR, then size selection and purification. The public reads were run again by TCRdb, first through fastp at Q25 and then through MiXCR, and only productive beta chains were kept. Every distinct CDR3 protein forms one entry, paired with its most common genes and DNA. In this sample the table shows over a million distinct CDR3 sequences, 35% to 40% of which occur a single time. 11% of the sample comes from the top ten. Sequenced: peripheral blood or thyroid tissue (not recorded which). The receptor set was obtained from an adult man with Graves' hyperthyroidism.

As to this clonotype: A clone one base away is much larger, so this may be a read error. Without the conserved terminal phenylalanine or tryptophan, this CDR3 likely stems from a read error. The chain recombines TRBV7-2 with TRBJ2-7; the D gene is possibly TRBD2 (5 bases). In germline, CDR1 is SGHTA, CDR2 FQGNSA. Trimming shortened V by 2 bases and J by 6 bases, and 14 bases separated the two germline ends. This CDR3 contains 14 residues. Written as DNA, the CDR3 is TGTGCCAGCAGCTTATCCCGCAGGACTCTCGAGCAGTACCTC. It specifies CASSLSRRTLEQYL.

This chain uses TRBV6-6 with TRBJ1-2, with 8 bases identical to TRBD1. Per germline, CDR1 MNHNY and CDR2 SVGAGI (reference sequence). There are 13 residues in the CDR3. J gave up 6 bases and V 10 bases, and 10 bases lay outside the gene matches. This chain's CDR3 is CATRQDRAHGYTF. Here the CDR3 DNA reads TGTGCCACCCGCCAGGACAGGGCCCATGGCTACACCTTC.

The chain uses TRBV7-6 and TRBJ2-2; D not resolved. CDR3 size: 13 residues. Germline values: CDR1 SGHVS, CDR2 FNYEAQ. Trimming removed 10 bases at V and 6 bases at J, with 15 bases between. CDR3 sequence reads: CATSTGSAGELFF. Here the CDR3 DNA reads TGTGCCACCTCTACGGGTTCTGCCGGGGAGCTGTTTTTT.

J is TRBJ1-1 and V is TRBV20-1, with 9 bases aligning to TRBD1. Germline V gene lookup returns CDR1 DFQATT and CDR2 SNEGSKA (reference sequence). V lost 5 bases, J lost 5 bases, and 9 bases stayed unmatched. The CDR3 sequence is 14 residues long. CDR3 loop: CSAADGQGTTEAFF. The CDR3 DNA follows: TGCAGTGCTGCGGACGGACAGGGGACGACTGAAGCTTTCTTT.

To note about this clonotype: A much larger clonotype is one base distant, so this may be a read error. V usage is TRBV10-2 and J usage is TRBJ2-7, with TRBD2 as a possible D gene (6 bases). Germline V gene data show CDR1 as WSHSY and CDR2 as SAAADI. V gave up 4 bases and J gave up 4 bases, with 17 bases separating them. This CDR3 has 15 residues. The DNA of the CDR3 is TGCGCCAGCAGTGGGTCCCCGGCAGGACTATACGAGCAGTACTTC. Protein sequence: CASSGSPAGLYEQYF.

V usage is TRBV5-4 and J usage is TRBJ1-5; D is unresolved. This CDR3 spans 14 amino acids. Deletions cut 0 bases from V and 11 bases from J, with 15 bases between. Germline V gives CDR1 SGHNT, CDR2 YYREEE (reference sequence). CDR3 nucleotide sequence: TGTGCCAGCAGCTTGGTGGCAGGAGGAGAGACCCAGCATTTT. This gives the protein CASSLVAGGETQHF.

This clonotype came up many times. The V gene is TRBV6-5, the J gene TRBJ1-3; D ambiguous. Germline values: CDR1 MNHEY, CDR2 SVGAGI. The CDR3 loop spans 13 amino acids. Trimming took 5 bases from V and 4 from J, leaving 9 bases between them. The CDR3, as DNA: TGTGCCAGCAGTACTACACAGGGAAACACCATATATTTT. It translates to CASSTTQGNTIYF.

This clonotype was seen repeatedly, ten times or more. The chain recombines TRBV7-8 with TRBJ1-1; D is uncertain. The CDR3 extends over 14 amino acids. Trimming cost V 1 base and J 7 bases, with 13 bases left between them. Looked up from germline, CDR1 is SGHVS and CDR2 is FQNEAQ. This CDR3 is CASSLGGPTVEAFF. The CDR3 DNA reads as TGTGCCAGCAGCTTAGGTGGGCCTACGGTTGAAGCTTTCTTT. Drawing the rest from reference TRBV7-8 and TRBJ1-1, the complete variable domain is GAGVSQSPRYKVAKRGQDVALRCDPISGHVSLFWYQQALGQGPEFLTYFQNEAQLDKSGLPSDRFFAERPEGSVSTLKIQRTQQEDSAVYLCASSLGGPTVEAFFGQGTRLTVV.

Points on this clonotype: A much larger clone lies one base from this, so it may be a read error. The chain couples TRBV7-2 to TRBJ1-5, with 7 bases aligning to TRBD1. J was trimmed by 10 bases and V by 4 bases; bases with no gene match: 10. In germline, CDR1 is SGHTA, CDR2 FQGNSA. The CDR3 contains 14 residues. The CDR3 sequence: CASSSGQASPPQHF. CDR3 nucleotides: TGTGCCAGCAGCTCAGGACAGGCCAGCCCTCCCCAGCATTTT.

At least ten counts were recorded for this clonotype. This sequence joins TRBV7-8 and TRBJ2-6; D remains unclear. Germline lookup yields CDR1 SGHVS and CDR2 FQNEAQ. The CDR3 extends over 16 amino acids. Trimming cost V 1 base and J 0 bases, with 7 bases left between them. The CDR3 is CASSLGSVSGANVLTF. The CDR3 DNA is TGTGCCAGCAGCTTAGGCTCAGTCTCTGGGGCCAACGTCCTGACTTTC. Filled out from reference TRBV7-8 and TRBJ2-6, the complete variable domain reads GAGVSQSPRYKVAKRGQDVALRCDPISGHVSLFWYQQALGQGPEFLTYFQNEAQLDKSGLPSDRFFAERPEGSVSTLKIQRTQQEDSAVYLCASSLGSVSGANVLTFGAGSRLTVL.

The V call is TRBV5-1, the J call TRBJ1-1, with no clear D. Trimming stripped 4 bases from V and 2 bases from J, with 9 bases between. Germline V gene data show CDR1 as SGHRS and CDR2 as YFSETQ. CDR3 size: 13 residues. The CDR3 region has the DNA TGCGCCAGCAGCCCACAGCAAAACACTGAAGCTTTCTTT. Its translation: CASSPQQNTEAFF.

There are many counts of this clonotype. The V and J genes are TRBV20-1 and TRBJ1-2; D is ambiguous. The ends were cut back, 4 bases at V and 3 bases at J, with 9 bases in the middle. The CDR3 covers 12 residues. Germline loops: CDR1 DFQATT, CDR2 SNEGSKA (reference sequence). The CDR3 loop reads CSATGDDYGYTF. CDR3 bases: TGCAGTGCTACCGGGGATGACTATGGCTACACCTTC.

The chain is built from TRBV12-3 or TRBV12-4 and TRBJ2-5; either TRBD1 or TRBD2 may fit D (5 bases each). The ends were cut back, 6 bases at V and 3 bases at J, with 17 bases in the middle. This CDR3 is 15 amino acids long. As DNA, the CDR3 is TGTGCCAGCAGAGGGTTCGGGGCGAGCAAAGAGACCCAGTACTTC. Translated: CASRGFGASKETQYF.

This chain uses TRBV7-8 with TRBJ2-2; 10 bases agree with TRBD2. Germline lookup yields CDR1 SGHVS and CDR2 FQNEAQ. The CDR3 loop spans 18 amino acids. V trimming: 4 bases; J trimming: 5 bases; junction bases outside the gene matches: 13. The CDR3 nucleotides read TGTGCCAGCAGCTCCCCTAGCGCTAGCGGGGGTTGGACCGGGGAGCTGTTTTTT. Protein: CASSSPSASGGWTGELFF.

This clonotype was recorded many times. J is TRBJ1-1 and V is TRBV5-1; D uncertain. The CDR3 runs 14 residues. In germline, CDR1 is SGHRS, CDR2 YFSETQ. The V end was cut by 3 bases, the J end by 3 bases, with 12 bases between. The CDR3: CASSSGRRDTEAFF. CDR3 DNA sequence: TGCGCCAGCAGCTCCGGTAGGCGCGACACTGAAGCTTTCTTT. The full variable domain, completed using reference TRBV5-1 and TRBJ1-1, is KAGVTQTPRYLIKTRGQQVTLSCSPISGHRSVSWYQQTPGQGLQFLFEYFSETQRNKGNFPGRFSGRQFSNSRSEMNVSTLELGDSALYLCASSSGRRDTEAFFGQGTRLTVV.

The chain carries TRBV27 and TRBJ1-2; a possible D gene is TRBD1 (6 bases). This CDR3 is 12 amino acids long. The V end was cut by 6 bases, the J end by 8 bases, with 13 bases between. CDR1 is MNHEY, CDR2 SMNVEV, per germline (reference sequence). The CDR3 protein is CASSTLGGGYTF. The CDR3 DNA follows: TGTGCCAGCAGCACGTTGGGGGGCGGCTACACCTTC.

This clonotype appeared many times. This rearrangement joins TRBV9 to TRBJ1-5; D might be TRBD1 (6 bases). Germline lookup yields CDR1 SGDLS and CDR2 YYNGEE. The CDR3 is 15 residues long. With 0 bases removed from V and 3 bases from J, the gap between germline ends came to 10 bases. CDR3 DNA: TGTGCCAGCAGCGTAGGGGACACGTACAATCAGCCCCAGCATTTT. Amino acids: CASSVGDTYNQPQHF.

This clonotype has at least ten counts. The chain links TRBV11-2 to TRBJ1-6, with 7 bases that match TRBD1. The germline gives CDR1 SGHAT, CDR2 FQNNGV. The CDR3 spans 16 residues. V was clipped by 2 bases and J by 10 bases; unmatched bases: 11. CDR3 protein: CASSLLYRGRGSPLHF. CDR3 sequence (DNA): TGTGCCAGCAGCTTATTATACAGGGGTAGAGGATCACCCCTCCACTTT.

This clonotype was picked up many times. This chain connects TRBV7-8 to TRBJ1-3, with D possibly TRBD1 on 6 matching bases. V dropped 5 bases and J dropped 0 bases, with 14 bases sitting between them. CDR3 length: 16 amino acids. Looked up from germline, CDR1 is SGHVS and CDR2 is FQNEAQ. The CDR3 loop reads CASSRTASSSGNTIYF. CDR3 sequence (DNA): TGTGCCAGCAGCCGGACAGCCTCCAGCTCTGGAAACACCATATATTTT.